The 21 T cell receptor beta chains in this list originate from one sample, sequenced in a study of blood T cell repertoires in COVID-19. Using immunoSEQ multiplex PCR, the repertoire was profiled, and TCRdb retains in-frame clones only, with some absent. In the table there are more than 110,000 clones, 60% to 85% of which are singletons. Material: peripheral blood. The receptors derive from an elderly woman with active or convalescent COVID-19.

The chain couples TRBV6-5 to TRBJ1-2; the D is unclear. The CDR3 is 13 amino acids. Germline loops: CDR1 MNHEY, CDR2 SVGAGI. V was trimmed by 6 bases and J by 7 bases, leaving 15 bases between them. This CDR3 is CASRGGGLGGYTF. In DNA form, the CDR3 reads TGTGCCAGCAGGGGAGGAGGGCTGGGTGGCTACACCTTC.

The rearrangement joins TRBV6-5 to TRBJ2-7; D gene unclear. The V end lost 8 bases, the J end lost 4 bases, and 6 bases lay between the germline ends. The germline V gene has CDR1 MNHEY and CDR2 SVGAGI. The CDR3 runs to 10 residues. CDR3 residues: CASGPYEQYF. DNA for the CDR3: TGTGCCAGCGGGCCTTACGAGCAGTACTTC.

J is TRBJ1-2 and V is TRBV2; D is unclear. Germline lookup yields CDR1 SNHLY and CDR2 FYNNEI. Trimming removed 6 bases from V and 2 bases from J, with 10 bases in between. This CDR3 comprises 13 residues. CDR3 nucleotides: TGTGCCAGCAGCCTAGCCTTGAACTATGGCTACACCTTC. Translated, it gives CASSLALNYGYTF.

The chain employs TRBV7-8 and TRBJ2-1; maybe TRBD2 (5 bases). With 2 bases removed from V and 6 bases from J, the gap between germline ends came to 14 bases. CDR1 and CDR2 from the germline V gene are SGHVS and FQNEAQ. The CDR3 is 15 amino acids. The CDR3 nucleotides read TGTGCCAGCAGCTTAATTCTCTCAGCGGTCAATGAGCAGTTCTTC. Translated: CASSLILSAVNEQFF.

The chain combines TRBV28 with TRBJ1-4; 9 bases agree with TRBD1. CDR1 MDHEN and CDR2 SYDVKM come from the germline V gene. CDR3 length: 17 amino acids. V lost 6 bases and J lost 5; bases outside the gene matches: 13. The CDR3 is CASSPPLGQGLNEKLFF. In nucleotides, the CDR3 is TGTGCCAGCAGCCCCCCCCTAGGACAGGGGCTAAATGAAAAACTGTTTTTT.

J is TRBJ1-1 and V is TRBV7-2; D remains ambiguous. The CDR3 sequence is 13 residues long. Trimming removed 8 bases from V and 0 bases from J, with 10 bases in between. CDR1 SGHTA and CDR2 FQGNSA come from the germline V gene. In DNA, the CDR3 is TGTGCCAGCCTATACAGCATGAACACTGAAGCTTTCTTT. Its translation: CASLYSMNTEAFF.

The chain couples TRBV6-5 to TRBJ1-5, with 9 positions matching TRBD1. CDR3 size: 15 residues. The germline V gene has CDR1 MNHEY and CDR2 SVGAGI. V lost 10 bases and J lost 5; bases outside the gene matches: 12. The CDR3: CATHNPTGGYQPQHF. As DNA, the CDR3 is TGTGCCACCCACAACCCGACAGGGGGGTATCAGCCCCAGCATTTT.

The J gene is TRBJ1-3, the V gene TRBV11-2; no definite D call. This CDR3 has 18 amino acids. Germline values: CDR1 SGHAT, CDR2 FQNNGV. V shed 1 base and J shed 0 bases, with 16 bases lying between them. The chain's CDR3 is CASSLVPGGQTSGNTIYF. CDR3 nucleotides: TGTGCCAGCAGCTTAGTACCCGGAGGGCAGACCTCTGGAAACACCATATATTTT.

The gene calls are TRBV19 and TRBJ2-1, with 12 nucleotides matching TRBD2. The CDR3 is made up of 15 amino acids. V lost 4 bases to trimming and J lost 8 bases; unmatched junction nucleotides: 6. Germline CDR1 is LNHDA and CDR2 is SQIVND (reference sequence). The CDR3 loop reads CASSTSGGDRDEQFF. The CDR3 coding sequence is TGTGCCAGTAGTACTAGCGGGGGGGATCGCGATGAGCAGTTCTTC.

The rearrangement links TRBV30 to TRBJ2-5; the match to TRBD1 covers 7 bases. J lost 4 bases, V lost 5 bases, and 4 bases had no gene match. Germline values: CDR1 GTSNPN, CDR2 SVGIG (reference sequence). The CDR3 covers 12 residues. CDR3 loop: CAWAQGSETQYF. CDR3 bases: TGTGCCTGGGCACAGGGGTCAGAGACCCAGTACTTC. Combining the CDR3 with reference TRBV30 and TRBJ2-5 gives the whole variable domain SQTIHQWPATLVQPVGSPLSLECTVEGTSNPNLYWYRQAAGRGLQLLFYSVGIGQISSEVPQNLSASRPQDRQFILSSKKLLLSDSGFYLCAWAQGSETQYFGPGTRLLVL.

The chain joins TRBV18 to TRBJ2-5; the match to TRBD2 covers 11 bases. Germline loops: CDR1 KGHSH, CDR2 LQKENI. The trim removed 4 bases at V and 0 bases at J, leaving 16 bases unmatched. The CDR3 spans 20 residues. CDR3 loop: CASSQDPRSSGGHHQETQYF. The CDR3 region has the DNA TGTGCCAGCTCACAGGACCCCCGGTCTAGCGGGGGGCACCACCAAGAGACCCAGTACTTC.

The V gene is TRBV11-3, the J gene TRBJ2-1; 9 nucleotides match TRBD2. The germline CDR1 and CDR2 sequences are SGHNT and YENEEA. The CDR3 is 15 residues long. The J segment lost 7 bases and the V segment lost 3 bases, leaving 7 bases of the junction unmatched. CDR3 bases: TGTGCCAGCAGCTTCACGGGACTAGCCGGAAATGAGCAGTTCTTC. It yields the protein CASSFTGLAGNEQFF.

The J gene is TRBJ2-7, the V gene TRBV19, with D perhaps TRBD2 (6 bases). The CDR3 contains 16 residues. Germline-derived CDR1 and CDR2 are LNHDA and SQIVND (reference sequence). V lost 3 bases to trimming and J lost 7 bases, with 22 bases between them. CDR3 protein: CASSMPHGTGENEQYF. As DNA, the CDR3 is TGTGCCAGTAGTATGCCCCACGGGACGGGAGAAAATGAGCAGTACTTC.

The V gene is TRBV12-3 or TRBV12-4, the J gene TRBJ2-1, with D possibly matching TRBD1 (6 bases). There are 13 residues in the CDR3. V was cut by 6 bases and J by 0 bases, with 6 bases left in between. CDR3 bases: TGTGCCAGCAGGGGGGCCTCCTACAATGAGCAGTTCTTC. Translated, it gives CASRGASYNEQFF.

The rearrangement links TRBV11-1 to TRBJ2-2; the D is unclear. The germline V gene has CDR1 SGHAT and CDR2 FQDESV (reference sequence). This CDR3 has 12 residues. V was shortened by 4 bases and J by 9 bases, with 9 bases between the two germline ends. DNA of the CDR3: TGTGCCAGCAGCTCAGTACACCGGGAGCTGTTTTTT. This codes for CASSSVHRELFF.

This CDR3 reads CASSQDGGGVTEAFF. The CDR3 DNA follows: TGCGCCAGCAGCCAAGATGGAGGGGGCGTCACTGAAGCTTTCTTT. V and J are TRBV4-3 and TRBJ1-1; TRBD1 matches at 7 bases. V shed 0 bases, J shed 4 bases, and the junction held 5 bases outside the gene matches. This CDR3 has 15 amino acids. Germline V gene sequence: CDR1 LGHNA, CDR2 YSLEER.

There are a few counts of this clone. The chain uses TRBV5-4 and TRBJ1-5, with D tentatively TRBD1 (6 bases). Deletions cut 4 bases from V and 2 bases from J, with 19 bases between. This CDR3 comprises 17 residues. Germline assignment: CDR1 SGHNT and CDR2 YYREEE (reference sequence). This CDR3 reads CASSPEPTGMGNQPQHF. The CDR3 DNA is TGTGCCAGCAGCCCAGAACCGACAGGCATGGGCAATCAGCCCCAGCATTTT.

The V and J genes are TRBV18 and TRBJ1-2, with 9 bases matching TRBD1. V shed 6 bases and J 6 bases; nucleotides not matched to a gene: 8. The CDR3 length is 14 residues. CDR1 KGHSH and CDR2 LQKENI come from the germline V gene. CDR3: CASSPSRDRDGYTF. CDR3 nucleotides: TGTGCCAGCTCCCCTAGCAGGGACAGGGATGGCTACACCTTC.

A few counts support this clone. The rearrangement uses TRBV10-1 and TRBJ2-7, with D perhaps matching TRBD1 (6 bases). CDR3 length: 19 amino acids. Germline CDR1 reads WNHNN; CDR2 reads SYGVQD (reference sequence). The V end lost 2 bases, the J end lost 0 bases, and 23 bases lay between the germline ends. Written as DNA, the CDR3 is TGCGCCAGCAGTGAGCACCGATCTAAGGGGGACACTAGCTCCTACGAGCAGTACTTC. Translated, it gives CASSEHRSKGDTSSYEQYF.

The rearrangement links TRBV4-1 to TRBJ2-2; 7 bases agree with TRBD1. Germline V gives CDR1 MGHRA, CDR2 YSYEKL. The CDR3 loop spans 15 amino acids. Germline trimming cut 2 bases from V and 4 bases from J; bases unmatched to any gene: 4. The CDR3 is CASSQTGASTGELFF. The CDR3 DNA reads TGCGCCAGCAGCCAAACAGGGGCGAGCACCGGGGAGCTGTTTTTT.

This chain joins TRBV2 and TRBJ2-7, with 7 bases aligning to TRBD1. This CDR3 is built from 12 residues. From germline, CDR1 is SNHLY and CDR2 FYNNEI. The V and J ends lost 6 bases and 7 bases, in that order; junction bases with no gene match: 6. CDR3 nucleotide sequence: TGTGCCAGCAGCGACAGGGTTGGTGAGCAGTACTTC. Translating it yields CASSDRVGEQYF.